This entry describes one T cell receptor (beta chain). Following extraction, RNA underwent reverse transcription to cDNA, which served as the sequencing template. Libraries were prepared by immunoSEQ multiplex PCR; TCRdb keeps only in-frame clonotypes and omits some of them. The sample lists tens of thousands of clones; around 96% were seen once. The germline V and J ends were trimmed by 2 bases and 5 bases, with 16 bases remaining between them. CDR3 length: 15 residues. Germline assignment: CDR1 MNHEY and CDR2 SVGAGI. Separation by sorting yielded CD4+ and CD8+ T cells from PBMCs. The sample is drawn from a study of CD8+ T cells in alopecia areata. Turning to the study itself: Tofacitinib continued for 6 to 18 months and was then withheld for 6 months.

The TCR sequence derives from a human donor with alopecia areata. The starting material was CD8+ T cells sorted from blood, obtained at week 0. The rearrangement joins TRBV6-5 to TRBJ2-7; D possibly corresponds to TRBD1 (6 bases). The CDR3 here is CASSYGGRDSDEQYF. The CDR3 DNA reads TGTGCCAGCAGTTACGGGGGCAGGGATAGTGACGAGCAGTACTTC.